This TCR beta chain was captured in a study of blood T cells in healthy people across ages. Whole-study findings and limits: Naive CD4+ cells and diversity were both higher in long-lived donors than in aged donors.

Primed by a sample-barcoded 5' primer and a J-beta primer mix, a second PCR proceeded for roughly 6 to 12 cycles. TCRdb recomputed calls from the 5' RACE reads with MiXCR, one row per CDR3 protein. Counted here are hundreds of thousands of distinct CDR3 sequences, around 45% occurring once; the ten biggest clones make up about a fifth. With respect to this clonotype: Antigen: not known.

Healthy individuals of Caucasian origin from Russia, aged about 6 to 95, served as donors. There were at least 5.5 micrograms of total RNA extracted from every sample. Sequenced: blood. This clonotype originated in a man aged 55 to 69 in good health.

Here the CDR3 DNA reads TGCGCCAGCAGCCAAGACCATGAGGACAGGGGGGGATATGAAAAACTGTTTTTT. Protein: CASSQDHEDRGGYEKLFF. J is TRBJ1-4 and V is TRBV4-3; 10 bases agree with TRBD1. The V gene's germline CDR1 is LGHNA and CDR2 YSLEER. The CDR3 is 18 amino acids. V was pared by 0 bases and J by 6 bases, with 10 bases of the junction left unmatched.